Listed below are T cell receptor beta chains from one sample, sequenced in a study of blood T cells in healthy people across ages. Via MiXCR, TCRdb re-called the 5' RACE reads, giving one row per CDR3 protein. Among about 580,000 distinct CDR3 sequences, around half were seen once, and the ten largest hold about 26%. Sequenced: blood. The receptors originated from an elderly man in good health. Each CDR3 is given with its conserved first and last residue. A D gene is named only where the DNA matches it firmly. Expanded clones are given a class, and other clones once, few, many or no size at all.

abundance: few; j_gene: TRBJ1-1; d_gene: TRBD1; v_gene: TRBV6-2/TRBV6-3; CDR3nt: TGTGCCAGCAGCCACCCAGGGGGCTCGGCTGAAGCTTTCTTT; CDR3aa: CASSHPGGSAEAFF
abundance: NA; j_gene: TRBJ2-3; d_gene: NA; v_gene: TRBV7-2; CDR3nt: TGTGCCAGCAGCTCCCAAAGGGAGGATACGCAGTATTTT; CDR3aa: CASSSQREDTQYF
abundance: NA; j_gene: TRBJ2-7; d_gene: NA; v_gene: TRBV7-2; CDR3nt: TGTGCCAGCAGCTTAGTGGAGTCCTACGAGCAGTACTTC; CDR3aa: CASSLVESYEQYF
abundance: few; j_gene: TRBJ1-5; d_gene: NA; v_gene: TRBV6-6; CDR3nt: TGTGCCAGCAGTTACCGGGGATCGGGAAGTCAGCCCCAGCATTTT; CDR3aa: CASSYRGSGSQPQHF
abundance: few; j_gene: TRBJ2-1; d_gene: TRBD1; v_gene: TRBV6-2/TRBV6-3; CDR3nt: TGTGCCAGCAGGCTTAGAGGGACAGTTGACAATGAGCAGTTCTTC; CDR3aa: CASRLRGTVDNEQFF
abundance: NA; j_gene: TRBJ2-1; d_gene: NA; v_gene: TRBV5-1; CDR3nt: TGCGCCAGCAGCTTGGCCAACGGAGTGGGGGTCAATGAGCAGTTCTTC; CDR3aa: CASSLANGVGVNEQFF
abundance: NA; j_gene: TRBJ2-3; d_gene: TRBD1; v_gene: TRBV3-1; CDR3nt: TGTGCCAGCAGCCTAAGTGGGGACAGGGTTGCAGATACGCAGTATTTT; CDR3aa: CASSLSGDRVADTQYF
abundance: NA; j_gene: TRBJ1-6; d_gene: NA; v_gene: TRBV6-1; CDR3nt: TGTGCCCGCAGTGAACCAGGGACCTATAATTCACCCCTCCACTTT; CDR3aa: CARSEPGTYNSPLHF
abundance: NA; j_gene: TRBJ2-5; d_gene: NA; v_gene: TRBV28; CDR3nt: TGTGCCAGTGTACCGGGACGTCTGGGAGAGACCCAGTACTTC; CDR3aa: CASVPGRLGETQYF
abundance: NA; j_gene: TRBJ2-1; d_gene: TRBD2; v_gene: TRBV12-3/TRBV12-4; CDR3nt: TGTGCCAGCAGTTTCTACGGCGGGAGGCCTCGAAATGAGCAGTTCTTC; CDR3aa: CASSFYGGRPRNEQFF
abundance: NA; j_gene: TRBJ2-7; d_gene: NA; v_gene: TRBV29-1; CDR3nt: TGCAGCGTCGCGGACCCCTACGAGCAGTACTTC; CDR3aa: CSVADPYEQYF
abundance: few; j_gene: TRBJ2-5; d_gene: NA; v_gene: TRBV29-1; CDR3nt: TGCAGCGTTGACACGGACTTTGGGGAGACCCAGTACTTC; CDR3aa: CSVDTDFGETQYF
abundance: NA; j_gene: TRBJ1-5; d_gene: TRBD1; v_gene: TRBV6-6; CDR3nt: TGTGCCAGCAGTTACCCGGACAGGGGGCAGCCCCAGCATTTT; CDR3aa: CASSYPDRGQPQHF
abundance: NA; j_gene: TRBJ2-1; d_gene: NA; v_gene: TRBV18; CDR3nt: TGTGCCAGCTCACCGACAGTGGGTAACAATGAGCAGTTCTTC; CDR3aa: CASSPTVGNNEQFF
abundance: NA; j_gene: TRBJ1-1; d_gene: NA; v_gene: TRBV20-1; CDR3nt: TGCAGTGCCCGGGGGGGGGTGCACACTGAAGCTTTCTTT; CDR3aa: CSARGGVHTEAFF
abundance: NA; j_gene: TRBJ2-7; d_gene: NA; v_gene: TRBV7-2; CDR3nt: TGTGCCAGCAGCTTGGAGGGAGCCTACGAGCAGTACTTC; CDR3aa: CASSLEGAYEQYF
abundance: NA; j_gene: TRBJ2-5; d_gene: NA; v_gene: TRBV7-9; CDR3nt: TGTGCCAGCAGCGGAACTAGTTTCCAAGAGACCCAGTACTTC; CDR3aa: CASSGTSFQETQYF
abundance: NA; j_gene: TRBJ2-7; d_gene: NA; v_gene: TRBV9; CDR3nt: TGTGCCAGCAGCGTAGCGGCGGGGAGCTCCTACAATGAGCAGTACTTC; CDR3aa: CASSVAAGSSYNEQYF
abundance: few; j_gene: TRBJ2-7; d_gene: TRBD2; v_gene: TRBV7-6; CDR3nt: TGTGCCAGCAGCTTAGTGGGGCTACTAGCGGGAGGGGTCGACGAGCAGTACTTC; CDR3aa: CASSLVGLLAGGVDEQYF